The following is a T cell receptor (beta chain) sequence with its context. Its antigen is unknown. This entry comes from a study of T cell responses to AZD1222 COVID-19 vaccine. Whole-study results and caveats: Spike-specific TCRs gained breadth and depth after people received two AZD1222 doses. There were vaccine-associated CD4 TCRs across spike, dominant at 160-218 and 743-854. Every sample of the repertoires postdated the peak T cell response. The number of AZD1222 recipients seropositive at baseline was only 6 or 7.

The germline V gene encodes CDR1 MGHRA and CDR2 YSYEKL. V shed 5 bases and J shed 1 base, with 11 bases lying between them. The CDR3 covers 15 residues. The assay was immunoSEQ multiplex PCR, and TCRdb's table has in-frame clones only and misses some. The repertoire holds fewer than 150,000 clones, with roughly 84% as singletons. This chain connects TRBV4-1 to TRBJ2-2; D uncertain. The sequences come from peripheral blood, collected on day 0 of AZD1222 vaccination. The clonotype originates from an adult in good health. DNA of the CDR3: TGCGCCAGCAGCTTCAGACCGTTGAACACCGGGGAGCTGTTTTTT. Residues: CASSFRPLNTGELFF.